This record covers a single TCR beta chain. This clone was seen only a few times. Its antigen specificity is not known. Per-base qualities were not stored, and no clone one base away is much larger. These data are taken from a study of blood T cell repertoires in COVID-19 (dated by TCRdb to the early 2020s). Background on the whole study: Samples from collaborators originated in the United States, Italy and Spain and spanned both the acute and convalescent phases of COVID-19. Nearly every sample came with metadata listing a de-identified subject ID, COVID-19 status, age in years and sex. A freely available public database, intended as a resource for researchers studying the immune response to SARS-CoV-2, is where the repertoires were released. The samples were drawn from two sources: the first 160 participants of the ongoing ImmuneRACE study, and 1,000 to 1,500 subjects contributed by 6 global collaborators. HLA class I and class II types, where available, came from metadata supplied by the sample provider rather than from assay-based typing. Subjects who had been exposed to COVID-19, were actively infected with it, or had recovered from it provided the deeply sampled blood TCRbeta repertoires that made up the dataset. The material from the prospective study consisted of cDNA or gDNA derived from T cells, B-cell-depleted T cells, or PBMCs.

TCRbeta CDR3 regions were amplified from genomic DNA by means of the immunoSEQ Assay, a bias-controlled multiplex PCR. The authors' analysis ran thus. Nucleated cell counts per sample were estimated from amplification of reference gene primers within the assay. To quantify the absolute abundance of each unique TCRbeta CDR3 rearrangement, sequence reads were collapsed and filtered. Productive Simpson clonality was computed per sample as the square root of Simpson's diversity index over productive rearrangements. This is the immuneACCESS table as TCRdb keeps it, with only in-frame sequences that have V and J called. A part of the clones is gone; compared with another copy, unresolved V genes explain less than half, and the rest is unexplained. Clone size and V and J calls were adopted from that table, with D and trimming inferred from the DNA. The sample data list under 250,000 clones, and about four fifths of these were observed just once. The ten top clones hold 3% to 4.5% of the sample.

Beyond this particular receptor, the publication reports: Clinical and demographic metadata were provided uncurated, with the amount varying by source and participant.

Enrolling through a virtual design, the prospective study's participants ranged in age from roughly 18 to 95 years and lived across roughly 23 United States geographic areas. In the prospective study, participants were assigned to cohorts based on the clinical history participants reported in a screening survey and a study questionnaire. Exposed participants had been in contact, within 2 weeks of entering the study, with a person who had a PCR-confirmed or clinician-diagnosed case of COVID-19. In the prospective study, mobile phlebotomists collected whole blood, serum and a nasopharyngeal or oropharyngeal swab from each participant. Prospective study participants could optionally give additional blood draws and questionnaires over a roughly two-month period. Blood samples from the prospective study were shipped frozen or at room temperature prior to DNA extraction. The CDR3, cysteine through phenylalanine, is 16 amino acids long. The retained sequence is limited to the CDR3, 48 bases, with the frame set at the first base. For this chain, trimming is 5 bases at the V end and 6 bases at the J end, and the number of junction bases without a gene match is 10. Via the germline V gene (reference sequence), CDR1 is SEHNR and CDR2 FQNEAQ.

The rearranged chain carries TRBV7-9 and TRBJ1-5, with 10 middle bases fitting TRBD1. Sequencing input: PBMCs or T cells enriched from blood (not recorded which). The TCR sequence derives from a woman aged 35 to 49 who had been exposed to COVID-19. CDR3 protein: CASSVTGGTGVQPQHF. The nucleotides are TGTGCCAGCAGCGTCACGGGAGGGACAGGGGTTCAGCCCCAGCATTTT.